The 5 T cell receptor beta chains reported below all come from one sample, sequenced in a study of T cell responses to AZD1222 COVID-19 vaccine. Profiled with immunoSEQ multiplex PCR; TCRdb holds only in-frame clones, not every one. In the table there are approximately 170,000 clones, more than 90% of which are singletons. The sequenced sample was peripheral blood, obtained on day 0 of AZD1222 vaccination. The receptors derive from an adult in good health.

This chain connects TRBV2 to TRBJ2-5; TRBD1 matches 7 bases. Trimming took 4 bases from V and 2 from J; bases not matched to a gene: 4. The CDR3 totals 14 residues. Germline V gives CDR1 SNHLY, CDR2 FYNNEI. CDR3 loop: CASSVARGQETQYF. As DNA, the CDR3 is TGTGCCAGCAGTGTGGCCAGGGGGCAAGAGACCCAGTACTTC. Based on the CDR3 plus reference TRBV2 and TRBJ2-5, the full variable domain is EPEVTQTPSHQVTQMGQEVILRCVPISNHLYFYWYRQILGQKVEFLVSFYNNEISEKSEIFDDQFSVERPDGSNFTLKIRSTKLEDSAMYFCASSVARGQETQYFGPGTRLLVL.

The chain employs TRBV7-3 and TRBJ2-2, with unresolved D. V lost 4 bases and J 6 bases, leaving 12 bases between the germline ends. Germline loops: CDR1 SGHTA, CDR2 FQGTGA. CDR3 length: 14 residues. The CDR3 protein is CASSSGPSAGELFF. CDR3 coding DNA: TGTGCCAGCAGCTCCGGGCCTTCGGCCGGGGAGCTGTTTTTT.

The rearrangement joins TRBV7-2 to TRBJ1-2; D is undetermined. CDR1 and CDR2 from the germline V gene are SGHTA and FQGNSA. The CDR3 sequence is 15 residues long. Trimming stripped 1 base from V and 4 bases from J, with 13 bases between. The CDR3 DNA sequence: TGTGCCAGCAGCTTAGTCTCCTCTGAGCCCTATGGCTACACCTTC. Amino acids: CASSLVSSEPYGYTF.

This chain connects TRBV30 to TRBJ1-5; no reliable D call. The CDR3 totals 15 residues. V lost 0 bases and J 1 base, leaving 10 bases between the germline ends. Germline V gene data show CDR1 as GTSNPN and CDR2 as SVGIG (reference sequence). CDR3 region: CAWSVLRGSNQPQHF. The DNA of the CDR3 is TGTGCCTGGAGTGTACTCAGAGGGAGCAATCAGCCCCAGCATTTT.

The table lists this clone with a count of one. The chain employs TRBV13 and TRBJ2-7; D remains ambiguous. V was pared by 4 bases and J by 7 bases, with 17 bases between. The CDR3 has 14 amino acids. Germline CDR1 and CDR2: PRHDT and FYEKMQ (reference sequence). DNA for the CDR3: TGTGCCAGCAGCTCCTCCGGCGCTACGAGGGAGCAGTACTTC. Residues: CASSSSGATREQYF.